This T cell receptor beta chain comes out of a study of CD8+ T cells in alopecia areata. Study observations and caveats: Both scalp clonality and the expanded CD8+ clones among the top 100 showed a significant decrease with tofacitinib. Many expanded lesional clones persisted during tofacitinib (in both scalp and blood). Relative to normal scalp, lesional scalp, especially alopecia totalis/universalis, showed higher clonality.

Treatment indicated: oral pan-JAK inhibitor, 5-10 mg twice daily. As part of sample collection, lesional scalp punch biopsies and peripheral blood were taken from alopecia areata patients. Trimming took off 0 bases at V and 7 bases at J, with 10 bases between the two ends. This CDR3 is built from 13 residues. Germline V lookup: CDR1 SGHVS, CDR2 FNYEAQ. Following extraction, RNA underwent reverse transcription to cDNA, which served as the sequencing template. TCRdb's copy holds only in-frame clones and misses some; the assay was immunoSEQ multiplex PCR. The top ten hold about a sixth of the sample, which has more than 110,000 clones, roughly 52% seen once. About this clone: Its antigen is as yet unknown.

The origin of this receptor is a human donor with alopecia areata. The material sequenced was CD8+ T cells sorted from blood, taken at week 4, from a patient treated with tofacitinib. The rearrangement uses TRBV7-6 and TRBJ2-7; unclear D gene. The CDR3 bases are TGTGCCAGCAGCTTAGCGTCCGGAATTGAGCAGTACTTC. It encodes CASSLASGIEQYF.